This T cell receptor beta chain was sequenced in a study of breast tumors, draining lymph nodes, adjacent tissues. General study points: Tumor TCR diversity was below lymph nodes but above nontumor tissue. The data were judged consistent with most tumor T cells coming from lymph node and expanding in tumor. Compared with basal-like, luminal-like tumors shared significantly more repertoire with nontumor tissue. Tumor T cell lymph node origin was a supported hypothesis, not proven.

Germline V gene data show CDR1 as SEHNR and CDR2 as FQNEAQ (reference sequence). This CDR3 is built from 13 residues. Breast cancer patients provided tissue from their axillary draining lymph nodes. This clonotype was seen many times. Its target is unknown. A read error may produce the germline difference seen at one junction end. TCRdb independently ran MiXCR on the multiplex PCR reads; one entry per CDR3 protein. The table records about 130,000 distinct CDR3 sequences, about 20% of them present only once. The specimen was axillary lymph node tissue. The rearrangement links TRBV7-9 to TRBJ1-2, with TRBD1 matching 7 bases. This TCR was recovered from a female donor with breast cancer. Some clones in this sample may be carry-over from other donors' samples. The CDR3 region is CATSLDRSYGYTF. In nucleotides, the CDR3 is TGTGCCACCAGCTTGGACAGGAGCTATGGCTACACCTTC.